These 14 T cell receptor beta chains were sequenced from one sample in a study of early T cells in non-severe SARS-CoV-2 infection. TCRdb fed the 5' RACE reads into MiXCR, producing one record per CDR3 protein. This table has about 89,000 distinct CDR3 sequences, about 15% appearing once. The input for sequencing was whole blood, taken at baseline. The source of these receptors is an adult who was a healthcare worker with PCR-confirmed SARS-CoV-2 infection or an uninfected control (not recorded which).

In this sample, this clonotype turned up many times. The CDR3 is CASSSGGGQPQHF. For the CDR3, the DNA is TGTGCCAGCAGTTCCGGGGGTGGGCAGCCCCAGCATTTT. The rearrangement joins TRBV12-3 or TRBV12-4 to TRBJ1-5, with D possibly being TRBD1 (5 bases). Trimming pared 4 bases from V and 7 bases from J, leaving 11 bases between. This CDR3 region has 13 residues.

The sample holds a few counts of this clonotype. The chain links TRBV4-1 to TRBJ2-3; 10 positions agree with TRBD2. V was clipped by 0 bases and J by 4 bases; unmatched bases: 10. The germline gives CDR1 MGHRA, CDR2 YSYEKL. The CDR3 covers 18 residues. The CDR3 DNA reads as TGCGCCAGCAGCCAAGACCCCTTGAGCGGGAGGGCCGCAGATACGCAGTATTTT. This encodes CASSQDPLSGRAADTQYF.

This clonotype has at least ten counts. V is TRBV4-3 and J is TRBJ1-1; no firm D call. Germline V gives CDR1 LGHNA, CDR2 YSLEER. Trimming shortened V by 1 base and J by 2 bases, and 8 bases separated the two germline ends. The CDR3 contains 14 residues. For the CDR3, the DNA is TGCGCCAGCAGCCAAGGGCCGGCAAACACTGAAGCTTTCTTT. Translating gives CASSQGPANTEAFF.

This clonotype was counted at least ten times. V and J are TRBV11-2 and TRBJ1-6; D gene ambiguous. Germline V gene sequence: CDR1 SGHAT, CDR2 FQNNGV. There are 11 residues in the CDR3. Trimming took off 5 bases at V and 7 bases at J, with 3 bases between the two ends. In DNA form, the CDR3 reads TGTGCCAGCAGCCAAAATTCACCCCTCCACTTT. Translated, it gives CASSQNSPLHF.

This clonotype was counted a few times. The chain couples TRBV2 to TRBJ1-1, with D maybe TRBD1 (6 bases). The V end was cut by 8 bases, the J end by 4 bases, with 14 bases between. Germline V gene data show CDR1 as SNHLY and CDR2 as FYNNEI. CDR3 size: 13 residues. CDR3: CASVRGAGTEAFF. CDR3 bases: TGTGCCAGCGTGAGGGGGGCGGGCACTGAAGCTTTCTTT. Full variable domain (rest looked up from reference TRBV2 and TRBJ1-1): EPEVTQTPSHQVTQMGQEVILRCVPISNHLYFYWYRQILGQKVEFLVSFYNNEISEKSEIFDDQFSVERPDGSNFTLKIRSTKLEDSAMYFCASVRGAGTEAFFGQGTRLTVV.

This clonotype occurred many times. The rearrangement joins TRBV11-2 to TRBJ2-2, with 10 nucleotides matching TRBD2. V trimming: 8 bases; J trimming: 3 bases; junction bases outside the gene matches: 15. The CDR3 length is 18 residues. The V gene's germline CDR1 is SGHAT and CDR2 FQNNGV. For the CDR3, the DNA is TGTGCCAGCCCCCGCGCCCAAGCGGGAGGGACCTACACCGGGGAGCTGTTTTTT. Protein product: CASPRAQAGGTYTGELFF. The full variable domain, its missing parts supplied by reference TRBV11-2 and TRBJ2-2, is EAGVAQSPRYKIIEKRQSVAFWCNPISGHATLYWYQQILGQGPKLLIQFQNNGVVDDSQLPKDRFSAERLKGVDSTLKIQPAKLEDSAVYLCASPRAQAGGTYTGELFFGEGSRLTVL.

This clonotype was picked up many times. The chain uses TRBV28 and TRBJ2-1; TRBD2 might be the D (6 bases). Trimming pared 3 bases from V and 8 bases from J, leaving 17 bases between. Germline values: CDR1 MDHEN, CDR2 SYDVKM. This CDR3 is 15 amino acids long. CDR3 DNA: TGTGCCAGCAGTTTTACCCTTGGGGGAGGCGATGAGCAGTTCTTC. Amino acid sequence: CASSFTLGGGDEQFF.

This clonotype was observed a few times. The chain carries TRBV15 and TRBJ1-6, with no clear D. Germline assignment: CDR1 LNHNV and CDR2 YYDKDF (reference sequence). This CDR3 contains 17 residues. Trimming pared 0 bases from V and 7 bases from J, leaving 16 bases between. CDR3 sequence: CATSRDRLRVENSPLHF. As DNA, the CDR3 is TGTGCCACCAGCAGAGATCGATTAAGGGTAGAGAATTCACCCCTCCACTTT.

The chain carries TRBV7-9 and TRBJ2-7; tentatively, D is TRBD1 (6 bases). Germline CDR1 SEHNR, CDR2 FQNEAQ (reference sequence). Trimming shortened V by 6 bases and J by 7 bases, and 19 bases separated the two germline ends. This CDR3 comprises 14 residues. The CDR3 DNA follows: TGTGCCAGCAGAAGGGACATCGCCTCTGGGGAGCAGTACTTC. This codes for CASRRDIASGEQYF.

This clonotype was seen more than once but under ten times. The chain couples TRBV12-3 or TRBV12-4 to TRBJ2-7, with 7 bases lining up with TRBD1. V was pared by 5 bases and J by 3 bases, with 4 bases of the junction left unmatched. This CDR3 has 13 residues. In DNA form, the CDR3 reads TGTGCCAGCAGTATCGACAGGGTCTACGAGCAGTACTTC. Translated, it gives CASSIDRVYEQYF.

This clonotype was found many times. The rearrangement joins TRBV20-1 to TRBJ2-7, with a possible D match to TRBD2 (5 bases). The CDR3 runs 13 residues. The V end lost 4 bases, the J end lost 3 bases, and 13 bases lay between the germline ends. Looked up from germline, CDR1 is DFQATT and CDR2 is SNEGSKA (reference sequence). The CDR3 nucleotides are TGCAGTGCTATGAGCGGATACAACTACGAGCAGTACTTC. This encodes CSAMSGYNYEQYF.

This clonotype has ten or more counts. V is TRBV20-1 and J is TRBJ2-1; perhaps D is TRBD1 or TRBD2 (6 bases each). The length of the CDR3 is 14 residues. The V end lost 5 bases, the J end lost 0 bases, and 11 bases lay between the germline ends. From germline, CDR1 is DFQATT and CDR2 SNEGSKA (reference sequence). CDR3: CSAPGASSYNEQFF. In nucleotides, the CDR3 is TGCAGTGCTCCGGGGGCGAGCTCCTACAATGAGCAGTTCTTC.

In this sample, this clonotype turned up a few times. The V call is TRBV11-3, the J call TRBJ2-3, with 9 bases fitting TRBD2. V shed 5 bases, J shed 7 bases, and the junction held 13 bases outside the gene matches. Germline lookup yields CDR1 SGHNT and CDR2 YENEEA. CDR3 length equals 16 residues. The CDR3 DNA reads as TGTGCCAGCAGCCCTGGTGGAAGCGGGGGGAAAAATACGCAGTATTTT. As protein: CASSPGGSGGKNTQYF.

This clonotype was seen ten or more times. The chain recombines TRBV21-1 with TRBJ2-1; no DNA check was done on the table's D call, TRBD2. TRBV21-1 is classified as a pseudogene. The CDR3 is 21 residues long. CDR3 bases: TGTGCCAGAACGGTACGCGGCGTGCCCCCCGGGCGGGGGAGGGATTACAATGAGCAGTTCTTC. This encodes CARTVRGVPPGRGRDYNEQFF.